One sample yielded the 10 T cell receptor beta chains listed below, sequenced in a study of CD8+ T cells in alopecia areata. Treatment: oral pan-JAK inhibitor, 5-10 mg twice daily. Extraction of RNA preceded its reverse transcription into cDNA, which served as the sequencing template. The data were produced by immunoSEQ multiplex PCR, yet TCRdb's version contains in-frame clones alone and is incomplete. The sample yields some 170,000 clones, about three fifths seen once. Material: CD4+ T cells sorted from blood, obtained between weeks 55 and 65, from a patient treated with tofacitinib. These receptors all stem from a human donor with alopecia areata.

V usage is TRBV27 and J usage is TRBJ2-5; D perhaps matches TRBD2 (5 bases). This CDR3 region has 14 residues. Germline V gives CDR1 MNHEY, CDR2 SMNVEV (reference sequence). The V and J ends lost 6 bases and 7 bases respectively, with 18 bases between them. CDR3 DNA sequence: TGTGCCAGCAGGGGCCCGTCCCTTGCGGGGACCCAGTACTTC. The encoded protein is CASRGPSLAGTQYF.

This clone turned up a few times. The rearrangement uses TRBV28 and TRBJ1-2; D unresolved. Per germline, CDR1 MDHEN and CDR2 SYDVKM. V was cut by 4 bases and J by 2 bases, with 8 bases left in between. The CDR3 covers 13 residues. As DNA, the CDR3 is TGTGCCAGCAGTTCCGAACAAAACTATGGCTACACCTTC. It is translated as CASSSEQNYGYTF.

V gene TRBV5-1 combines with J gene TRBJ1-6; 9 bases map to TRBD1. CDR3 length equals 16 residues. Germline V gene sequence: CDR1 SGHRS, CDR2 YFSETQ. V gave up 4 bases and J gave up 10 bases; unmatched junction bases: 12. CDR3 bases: TGCGCCAGCAGCCTCAAGCCTCCGACAGGGGGATCACCCCTCCACTTT. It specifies CASSLKPPTGGSPLHF.

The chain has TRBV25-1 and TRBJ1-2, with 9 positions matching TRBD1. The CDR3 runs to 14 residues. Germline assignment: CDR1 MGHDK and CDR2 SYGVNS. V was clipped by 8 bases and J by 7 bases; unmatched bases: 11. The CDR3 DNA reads TGTGCCAGCCAGATGGGACAGGGTGGTAGTGGCTACACCTTC. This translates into CASQMGQGGSGYTF.

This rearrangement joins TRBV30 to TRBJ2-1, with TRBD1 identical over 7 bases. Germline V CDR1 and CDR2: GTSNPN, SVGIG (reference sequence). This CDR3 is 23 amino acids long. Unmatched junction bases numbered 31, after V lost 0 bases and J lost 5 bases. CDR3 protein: CAWSVLPDQGRATGRIRDNEQFF. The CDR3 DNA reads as TGTGCCTGGAGTGTACTGCCCGACCAGGGTCGAGCGACAGGGCGCATAAGGGACAATGAGCAGTTCTTC.

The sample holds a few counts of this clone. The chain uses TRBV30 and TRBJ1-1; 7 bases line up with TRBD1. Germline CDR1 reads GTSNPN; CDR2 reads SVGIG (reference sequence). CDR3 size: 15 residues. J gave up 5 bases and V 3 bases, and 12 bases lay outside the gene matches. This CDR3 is CAWRNRGRSGTEAFF. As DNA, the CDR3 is TGTGCCTGGAGAAATAGGGGGCGCAGTGGGACTGAAGCTTTCTTT.

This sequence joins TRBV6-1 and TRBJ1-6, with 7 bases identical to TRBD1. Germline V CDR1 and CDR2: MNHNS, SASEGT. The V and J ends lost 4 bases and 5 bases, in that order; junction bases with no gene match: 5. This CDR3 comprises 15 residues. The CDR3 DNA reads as TGTGCCAGCAGTGCCTCAGGGGGTCATAATTCACCCCTCCACTTT. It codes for CASSASGGHNSPLHF.

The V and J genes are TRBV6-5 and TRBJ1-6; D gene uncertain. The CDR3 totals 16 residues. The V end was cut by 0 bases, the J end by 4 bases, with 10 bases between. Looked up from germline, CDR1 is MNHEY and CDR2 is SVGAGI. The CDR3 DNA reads TGTGCCAGCAGTTACTCGGTAATTCAGTATAATTCACCCCTCCACTTT. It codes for CASSYSVIQYNSPLHF.

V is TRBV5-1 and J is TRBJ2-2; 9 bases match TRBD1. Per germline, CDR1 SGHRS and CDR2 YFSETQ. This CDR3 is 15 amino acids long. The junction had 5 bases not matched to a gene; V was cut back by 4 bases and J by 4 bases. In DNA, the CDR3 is TGCGCCAGCAGCACACAGGGGGCTGGCACCGGGGAGCTGTTTTTT. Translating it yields CASSTQGAGTGELFF.

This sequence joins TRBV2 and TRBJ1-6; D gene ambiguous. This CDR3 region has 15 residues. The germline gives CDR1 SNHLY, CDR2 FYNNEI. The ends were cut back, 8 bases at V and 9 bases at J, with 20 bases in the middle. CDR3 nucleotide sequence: TGTGCCAGCGCCGTTGACGCCCTCGGTACTTCACCCCTCCACTTT. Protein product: CASAVDALGTSPLHF. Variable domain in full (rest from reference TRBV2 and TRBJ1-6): EPEVTQTPSHQVTQMGQEVILRCVPISNHLYFYWYRQILGQKVEFLVSFYNNEISEKSEIFDDQFSVERPDGSNFTLKIRSTKLEDSAMYFCASAVDALGTSPLHFGNGTRLTVT.